What follows are 15 T cell receptor beta chains derived from one specimen sequenced in a study of T cell responses to AZD1222 COVID-19 vaccine (dated by TCRdb to the early 2020s). Library method: the immunoSEQ multiplex PCR assay. TCRdb took over this immuneACCESS table, retaining in-frame rearrangements with V and J assigned. Such tables are incomplete; in checked studies, under half of the missing clones stem from an unresolved V gene, and the remainder is unexplained. This sample gives some 180,000 clones in total; approximately 92% of them show up just once. Roughly 1.3% of the sample is taken by the ten largest. The label giving this sample's time point can be read as: baseline before first vaccination. The starting material was peripheral blood, obtained on day 0 of AZD1222 vaccination. Receptors originate from an adult in good health.

This clone was observed a few times. The chain is built from TRBV6-2 or TRBV6-3 and TRBJ2-5, with no clear D. Germline V gene data show CDR1 as MNHEY and CDR2 as SVGEGT. The CDR3 sequence is 14 residues long. Trimming left V 2 bases short and J 5 bases short, with 12 bases between. This CDR3 is CASSYGLSRETQYF. CDR3 DNA sequence: TGTGCCAGCAGTTACGGGCTTTCTCGGGAGACCCAGTACTTC.

The chain is built from TRBV18 and TRBJ1-5; 9 bases match TRBD1. Looked up from germline, CDR1 is KGHSH and CDR2 is LQKENI. The V segment lost 2 bases and the J segment 1 base; nucleotides outside the gene matches: 6. This CDR3 is 17 amino acids long. The CDR3 reads CASSPTGGAGSNQPQHF. The CDR3 bases are TGTGCCAGCTCACCAACAGGGGGCGCAGGAAGCAATCAGCCCCAGCATTTT.

The J gene is TRBJ2-7, the V gene TRBV6-5; weak D call: TRBD1 (6 bases). The CDR3 has 14 residues. Germline assignment: CDR1 MNHEY and CDR2 SVGAGI. The V gene lost 10 bases and the J gene lost 0 bases, with 16 bases spanning the gap. The CDR3 DNA follows: TGTGCCACCCGAAGGACAGAGACCTCCTACGAGCAGTACTTC. Translating it yields CATRRTETSYEQYF.

The chain is built from TRBV7-9 and TRBJ1-5, with 10 bases identical to TRBD1. Germline V CDR1 and CDR2: SEHNR, FQNEAQ (reference sequence). The J segment lost 3 bases and the V segment lost 3 bases, leaving 2 bases of the junction unmatched. This CDR3 region has 15 residues. The chain's CDR3 is CASSLGTGDNQPQHF. The CDR3 bases are TGTGCCAGCAGCTTGGGGACAGGGGACAATCAGCCCCAGCATTTT.

This clone has only a few counts. This chain connects TRBV7-3 to TRBJ1-1; the D gene is possibly TRBD1 (6 bases). CDR3 length: 12 amino acids. The germline CDR1 and CDR2 sequences are SGHTA and FQGTGA. V was clipped by 4 bases and J by 8 bases, with 11 bases between them. The chain's CDR3 is CASSSTGTEAFF. CDR3 DNA: TGTGCCAGCAGCTCCACCGGGACAGAAGCTTTCTTT.

This chain connects TRBV19 to TRBJ1-5; D remains unclear. The CDR3 is made up of 14 amino acids. Trimming took off 3 bases at V and 5 bases at J, with 11 bases between the two ends. Germline V gene data show CDR1 as LNHDA and CDR2 as SQIVND (reference sequence). The CDR3 sequence: CASSIGRNDQPQHF. The CDR3 DNA is TGTGCCAGTAGTATTGGCAGGAATGATCAGCCCCAGCATTTT.

This chain links TRBV4-1 with TRBJ2-1; D might be TRBD1 (6 bases). Germline CDR1 and CDR2: MGHRA and YSYEKL. The V end was cut by 4 bases, the J end by 4 bases, with 17 bases between. The CDR3 runs 16 residues. The CDR3 coding sequence is TGCGCCAGCAGCCCAATAGGGGGACCACTATACAATGAGCAGTTCTTC. It yields the protein CASSPIGGPLYNEQFF.

The CDR3 loop is CASSSRRNTEAFF. DNA for the CDR3: TGTGCCAGCAGCTCACGGAGGAACACTGAAGCTTTCTTT. This sequence joins TRBV7-3 and TRBJ1-1; D gene ambiguous. V was clipped by 4 bases and J by 1 base, with 7 bases between them. Germline V gene data show CDR1 as SGHTA and CDR2 as FQGTGA. The CDR3 has 13 amino acids.

The chain joins TRBV7-9 to TRBJ1-5; unclear D gene. Per the germline V gene, CDR1 is SEHNR and CDR2 is FQNEAQ (reference sequence). The CDR3 runs 13 residues. The ends were cut back, 0 bases at V and 3 bases at J, with 3 bases in the middle. The CDR3 loop is CASSLAANQPQHF. The CDR3 DNA reads TGTGCCAGCAGCTTAGCGGCCAATCAGCCCCAGCATTTT. Together with reference TRBV7-9 and TRBJ1-5, the CDR3 gives the full variable domain: DTGVSQNPRHKITKRGQNVTFRCDPISEHNRLYWYRQTLGQGPEFLTYFQNEAQLEKSRLLSDRFSAERPKGSFSTLEIQRTEQGDSAMYLCASSLAANQPQHFGDGTRLSIL.

For this clone: Different DNA sequences within this sample yield the same CDR3. The V and J genes are TRBV7-9 and TRBJ1-1; 8 bases agree with TRBD1. Germline V CDR1 and CDR2: SEHNR, FQNEAQ (reference sequence). V trimming: 5 bases; J trimming: 4 bases; junction bases outside the gene matches: 3. This CDR3 has 13 residues. The CDR3 sequence is CASSPTGGTEAFF. As DNA, the CDR3 is TGTGCCAGCAGCCCTACAGGGGGCACTGAAGCTTTCTTT.

The genes are TRBV2 and TRBJ2-2; the D gene could be TRBD1 or TRBD2 (5 bases each). The CDR3 length is 14 residues. The germline gives CDR1 SNHLY, CDR2 FYNNEI. V lost 1 base to trimming and J lost 8 bases, with 11 bases between them. DNA of the CDR3: TGTGCCAGCAGTGAAGGAACGGGGACGGGGGAGCTGTTTTTT. Its translation is CASSEGTGTGELFF.

The V call is TRBV5-4, the J call TRBJ1-2, with TRBD1 as a possible D gene (5 bases). V lost 4 bases and J 4 bases, leaving 14 bases between the germline ends. Germline V gene sequence: CDR1 SGHNT, CDR2 YYREEE (reference sequence). This CDR3 spans 14 amino acids. The DNA for the CDR3 is TGTGCCAGCAGCAACCCGACAGAATCCTATGGCTACACCTTC. It yields the protein CASSNPTESYGYTF.

The chain recombines TRBV5-4 with TRBJ1-1; D is ambiguous. The length of the CDR3 is 14 residues. The ends were cut back, 4 bases at V and 1 base at J, with 11 bases in the middle. Germline V gives CDR1 SGHNT, CDR2 YYREEE (reference sequence). CDR3 nucleotide sequence: TGTGCCAGCAGCACCGACGGGCGGAACACTGAAGCTTTCTTT. Its translation is CASSTDGRNTEAFF.

The J gene is TRBJ2-5, the V gene TRBV5-4; D gene uncertain. This CDR3 contains 13 residues. Trimming removed 1 base at V and 2 bases at J, with 6 bases between. CDR1 and CDR2 from the germline V gene are SGHNT and YYREEE (reference sequence). CDR3 sequence reads: CASSLLPQETQYF. Written as DNA, the CDR3 is TGTGCCAGCAGCTTGCTCCCGCAAGAGACCCAGTACTTC.

In DNA, the CDR3 is TGTGCCTGGAGACCGATGGCAACTAATGAAAAACTGTTTTTT. Translated: CAWRPMATNEKLFF. The chain has TRBV30 and TRBJ1-4; no reliable D call. The CDR3 loop spans 14 amino acids. The V end lost 3 bases, the J end lost 0 bases, and 8 bases lay between the germline ends. Germline CDR1 is GTSNPN and CDR2 is SVGIG (reference sequence).